These T cell receptor beta chains were read from a single sample in a study of metastatic and nonmetastatic thyroid tumors. TCRdb re-analyzed the PCR reads using MiXCR. The data hold approximately 30,000 clones, with more than 14% observed a single time. The material sequenced was blood. These receptors were obtained from a male donor with papillary thyroid cancer or a benign thyroid nodule (not recorded which). Some clones in this sample may be carry-over from other donors' samples. Each CDR3 is given with its conserved first and last residue. D genes are given only for firm matches. For some rows the clone size is stated as once, few or many, or as a class when expanded; others skip it.

abundance	j_gene	d_gene	v_gene	CDR3nt	CDR3aa
many	TRBJ2-3	TRBD2	TRBV12-3/TRBV12-4	TGTGCCAGCAGTTTACCGGCGGGAGTGAGAGATACGCAGTATTTT	CASSLPAGVRDTQYF
many	TRBJ1-4	NA	TRBV6-1	TGTGCCAGCAGTGAAGTTGGGGAAGGAGAAAAACTGTTTTTT	CASSEVGEGEKLFF
few	TRBJ2-7	NA	TRBV6-5	TGTGCCAGCAGTTACTCGTCATGGGTGTACTCCTACGAGCAGTACTTC	CASSYSSWVYSYEQYF
many	TRBJ1-3	TRBD1	TRBV5-5	TGTGCCAGCAGCCTGACAGGGGGCACTGGAAACACCATATATTTT	CASSLTGGTGNTIYF
many	TRBJ1-6	NA	TRBV2	TGTGCCAGCAGTGGGGTCGAGGGGCATCCACCCCTCCACTTT	CASSGVEGHPPLHF
many	TRBJ2-5	TRBD2	TRBV5-8	TGTGCCAGCAGCTGGGGGGGAGGAAAGGAGGGCCAAGAGACCCAGTACTTC	CASSWGGGKEGQETQYF
few	TRBJ1-2	NA	TRBV28	TGTGCCAGCAGTAACCTCCCGGTTCCAGCTAATTATGGCTACACCTTC	CASSNLPVPANYGYTF
NA	TRBJ2-6	NA	TRBV19	TGTGCCAGTAGGTGGTCCCCTGGGGCCAACTTCCTGACTTTC	CASRWSPGANFLTF
many	TRBJ2-5	NA	TRBV5-1	TGCGCCAGCAGCTTAGACACCACGCAAGAGACCCAGTACTTC	CASSLDTTQETQYF
many	TRBJ2-5	TRBD2	TRBV4-1	TGCGCCAGCAGCCACAGCCGTCGAGCGGGAGGCCCCAAGTCCCAAGAGACCCAGTACTTC	CASSHSRRAGGPKSQETQYF
NA	TRBJ1-5	NA	TRBV6-1	TGTGCCAGCAGTGAAGAGGCGGAACAGGCCAGTCGGCCCCAGCATTTT	CASSEEAEQASRPQHF
many	TRBJ2-2	NA	TRBV12-3/TRBV12-4	TGTGCCAGCAGCCTCTCCCACAACACCGGGGAGCTGTTTTTT	CASSLSHNTGELFF
many	TRBJ1-2	NA	TRBV10-1	TGCGCCAGCAGCGGGAGGACAGCCCCGCAAGGCTACACCTTC	CASSGRTAPQGYTF